These T cell receptor beta chains were read from a single sample in a study of blood T cell repertoires in COVID-19. Sequenced by immunoSEQ multiplex PCR; TCRdb stores in-frame clones only, minus some. Of 220,000 or so clones in the sample, more than 75% are singletons; the top ten hold around 8%. The sequenced material came from peripheral blood. These receptors were taken from a woman older than 75 with COVID-19, enrolled during active disease. Each CDR3 is given with its conserved first and last residue. A D gene is named only where the DNA matches it firmly. Only some rows state a clone size, as once, few, many or a class for expanded clones.

d_call clone_size cdr3_length j_call v_call cdr3_nt cdr3_aa
TRBD1 NA 19 TRBJ1-4 TRBV19 TGTGCCAGTGACCCCGAGACAGGGGGCGTTCATCGGGAAAATGAAAAACTGTTTTTT CASDPETGGVHRENEKLFF
NA NA 14 TRBJ1-4 TRBV29-1 TGCAGCGCCGAGGGTGCGGCTAGTGGTGAAAAACTGTTTTTT CSAEGAASGEKLFF
NA NA 13 TRBJ1-2 TRBV29-1 TGCAGCGTTGAAGGGGGCGCGTGGTATGGCTACACCTTC CSVEGGAWYGYTF
NA NA 14 TRBJ2-3 TRBV5-1 TGCGCCAGCATCCAAGGAACAGCCACAGATACGCAGTATTTT CASIQGTATDTQYF
NA NA 13 TRBJ2-7 TRBV7-8 TGTGCCAGCAGCTTAGCGCACGGCTACGAGCAGTACTTC CASSLAHGYEQYF
NA few 14 TRBJ1-3 TRBV5-1 TGCGCCAGCTCGGGGGGCAGTGCTGGAAACACCATATATTTT CASSGGSAGNTIYF
NA NA 14 TRBJ1-1 TRBV11-1 TGTGCCAGCAGCTTTTCCTCCAGGCACACTGAAGCTTTCTTT CASSFSSRHTEAFF
NA few 14 TRBJ1-1 TRBV6-5 TGTGCCAGCAGAGGGAGGGGAGGGAGAACTGAAGCTTTCTTT CASRGRGGRTEAFF
TRBD1 once 15 TRBJ1-2 TRBV4-1 TGCGCCAGCAGCCAAGATAACAGGGGCAACTATGGCTACACCTTC CASSQDNRGNYGYTF
TRBD1 few 14 TRBJ1-1 TRBV28 TGTGCCAGCAACTCCGATGGACAGGGAATTTCAGCTTTCTTT CASNSDGQGISAFF
NA NA 15 TRBJ1-1 TRBV28 TGTGCCAGCAGTTCCCCGGGGGAGGGCATTACTGAAGCTTTCTTT CASSSPGEGITEAFF
NA NA 12 TRBJ1-2 TRBV6-6 TGTGCCAGCAGTTTGACAGAGTATGGCTACACCTTC CASSLTEYGYTF
TRBD1 NA 15 TRBJ2-5 TRBV5-4 TGTGCCAGCAGCTTATTTGGGACAGGGATCGAGACCCAGTACTTC CASSLFGTGIETQYF
NA NA 15 TRBJ1-4 TRBV9 TGTGCCAGCAGCTTTGGAGGGCACGCATATGAAAAACTGTTTTTT CASSFGGHAYEKLFF
NA NA 15 TRBJ1-2 TRBV28 TGTGCCAGCAGTTCACTACAGGGTGGAGACTATGGCTACACCTTC CASSSLQGGDYGYTF
TRBD1 once 15 TRBJ1-2 TRBV29-1 TGCAGCGTTGGGTCCGGGACAGGGCTCAACTATGGCTACACCTTC CSVGSGTGLNYGYTF
TRBD2 once 15 TRBJ2-1 TRBV7-6 TGTGCCAGCAGCGACCGACTAGCGGGACTATATGAGCAGTTCTTC CASSDRLAGLYEQFF
NA NA 11 TRBJ1-2 TRBV3-1/TRBV3-2 TGTGCCAGCAGCCGGGGCGGTCCCTACACCTTC CASSRGGPYTF
NA NA 14 TRBJ1-6 TRBV2 TGTGCCACCAGGTGGAGCTCCTATAATTCACCCCTCCACTTT CATRWSSYNSPLHF
NA NA 14 TRBJ2-3 TRBV7-2 TGTGCCAGCAGCCTAATTAGCCGGCGGGATACGCAGTATTTT CASSLISRRDTQYF
NA NA 13 TRBJ1-1 TRBV6-5 TGTGCCAGCAGTAATGACAGGACCACTGAAGCTTTCTTT CASSNDRTTEAFF
NA NA 14 TRBJ1-1 TRBV19 TGTGCCAGTAGGGGAGGAGGTACGAACACTGAAGCTTTCTTT CASRGGGTNTEAFF
NA NA 13 TRBJ1-2 TRBV30 TGTGCCTGGAGTCATGACAGCTACTATGGCTACACCTTC CAWSHDSYYGYTF
TRBD1 NA 15 TRBJ1-1 TRBV6-5 TGTGCCAGCAGCCGGGACAGGTCATTGAACACTGAAGCTTTCTTT CASSRDRSLNTEAFF
NA NA 13 TRBJ2-5 TRBV6-5 TGTGCCAGCAAGTGGACAGACCAAGAGACCCAGTACTTC CASKWTDQETQYF
NA NA 14 TRBJ1-6 TRBV9 TGTGCCAGCAGCGCCCTCTCAGGGGATTCACCCCTCCACTTT CASSALSGDSPLHF
NA NA 14 TRBJ1-3 TRBV27 TGTGCCAGCAGTAAACAGAGCTCTGGAAACACCATATATTTT CASSKQSSGNTIYF
NA few 16 TRBJ1-4 TRBV4-1 TGCGCCAGCAGCCAACCCCTAGGTAGGGGTAACGAAAAACTGTTTTTT CASSQPLGRGNEKLFF
TRBD1 NA 16 TRBJ1-1 TRBV18 TGTGCCAGCTCATCAACAGGGGCCTCCTCGAACACTGAAGCTTTCTTT CASSSTGASSNTEAFF
NA NA 14 TRBJ2-3 TRBV11-3 TGTGCCAGCAGCCGTCAAGGGGGCACAGATACGCAGTATTTT CASSRQGGTDTQYF
TRBD2 NA 18 TRBJ2-1 TRBV28 TGTGCCAGCAGTTTTTCGACTAGCGGGGGTGGATCCTACAATGAGCAGTTCTTC CASSFSTSGGGSYNEQFF
NA NA 12 TRBJ2-3 TRBV29-1 TGCAGCGTTGAGGCCTGGACCGGGGCGCAGTATTTT CSVEAWTGAQYF
TRBD1 NA 14 TRBJ2-7 TRBV10-3 TGTGCCATCAGGCCCACAGGGGGCCTATACGAGCAGTACTTC CAIRPTGGLYEQYF
NA NA 12 TRBJ2-7 TRBV10-3 TGTGCCATCAGGACCCAGGGCTACGAGCAGTACTTC CAIRTQGYEQYF
NA NA 13 TRBJ1-5 TRBV28 TGTGCCAGCAGATCAGGGGGCAATCAGCCCCAGCATTTT CASRSGGNQPQHF
NA once 16 TRBJ1-3 TRBV27 TGTGCCGAACCAGGGCCTGTCGCAGGGAAAGGAAACACCATATATTTT CAEPGPVAGKGNTIYF
NA once 15 TRBJ1-6 TRBV5-1 TGCGCCAGCAGCTTGGTGGTGGCCAATAATTCACCCCTCCACTTT CASSLVVANNSPLHF
NA once 15 TRBJ1-3 TRBV19 TGTGCCAGTAGGGTTACAGCCGACTCTGGAAACACCATATATTTT CASRVTADSGNTIYF
TRBD2 NA 16 TRBJ2-1 TRBV5-1 TGCGCCAGCAGCTTGGCCAGCGGGGGCTCCTACAATGAGCAGTTCTTC CASSLASGGSYNEQFF
TRBD1 NA 14 TRBJ2-5 TRBV4-3 TGCGCCAGCAGCCGAACAGGGGGTGGAGAGACCCAGTACTTC CASSRTGGGETQYF
TRBD1 NA 15 TRBJ2-5 TRBV24-1 TGTGCCACCAGTGACCCGACAGGGAACCAAGAGACCCAGTACTTC CATSDPTGNQETQYF
TRBD1 NA 16 TRBJ1-5 TRBV19 TGTGCCAGTAGTCCCCGGACAGGGGCTAGCAATCAGCCCCAGCATTTT CASSPRTGASNQPQHF
TRBD2 NA 14 TRBJ2-5 TRBV5-4 TGTGCCAGCAGCTTGGCTGGCGGGAGGGAGACCCAGTACTTC CASSLAGGRETQYF
TRBD1 few 13 TRBJ1-1 TRBV19 TGTGCCACAACCGGGACAGGGGTGGTTGAAGCTTTCTTT CATTGTGVVEAFF
TRBD2 NA 15 TRBJ2-1 TRBV7-3 TGTGCCAGCAGCTCTGGACTAGCGGGGCTCTATGAGCAGTTCTTC CASSSGLAGLYEQFF
NA NA 13 TRBJ1-5 TRBV6-5 TGTGCCAGCACCCCTTCCTTCAATCAGCCCCAGCATTTT CASTPSFNQPQHF